A single sample is the source of the 13 T cell receptor beta chains below, sequenced in a study of radiation and T cells in renal cell carcinoma. Profiling relied on immunoSEQ multiplex PCR, and the TCRdb table lists in-frame clones only, not all of them. The sample lists some 30,000 clones, roughly 80% seen once, with 30% to 35% in the top ten. Time point defined: blood 4 weeks post-SBRT, at nephrectomy. Documented treatment: 15 Gy SBRT to primary tumor, nephrectomy 4 weeks later. The material sequenced was blood, taken from a patient whose treatment included radiotherapy and nephrectomy. The source of these receptors is a man aged 55-75 years with renal cell carcinoma.

In this sample, this clone is hyperexpanded. V and J are TRBV14 and TRBJ1-1, with D tentatively TRBD1 (5 bases). CDR1 and CDR2 (germline): SGHDN, FVKESK. This CDR3 has 14 residues. Trimming took 0 bases from V and 6 from J, leaving 11 bases between them. The CDR3 DNA reads as TGTGCCAGCAGCCAAGAATGGGGGTACCCTGAAGCTTTCTTT. It codes for CASSQEWGYPEAFF.

This clone occurred a few times. V gene TRBV5-5 combines with J gene TRBJ2-6, with D unclear. The CDR3 has 14 amino acids. The V end was cut by 5 bases, the J end by 4 bases, with 10 bases between. In germline, CDR1 is SGHKS, CDR2 YYEKEE (reference sequence). The CDR3 protein is CASSRSGGANVLTF. The CDR3 bases are TGTGCCAGCAGTAGGTCGGGCGGGGCCAACGTCCTGACTTTC.

V gene TRBV11-2 combines with J gene TRBJ2-5; D possibly matches TRBD1 or TRBD2 (6 bases each). V lost 10 bases and J 5 bases, leaving 14 bases between the germline ends. CDR3 length equals 12 residues. Germline V gives CDR1 SGHAT, CDR2 FQNNGV. The CDR3 loop reads CATSRGEETQYF. The CDR3 nucleotides read TGTGCCACATCTAGGGGGGAGGAGACCCAGTACTTC.

The rearrangement links TRBV6-5 to TRBJ2-2, with 7 bases aligning to TRBD2. The CDR3 has 16 amino acids. Germline values: CDR1 MNHEY, CDR2 SVGAGI. V lost 2 bases to trimming and J lost 4 bases; unmatched junction nucleotides: 7. The CDR3 region is CASSYKGLTGTGELFF. CDR3 DNA sequence: TGTGCCAGCAGTTACAAGGGACTAACAGGCACCGGGGAGCTGTTTTTT.

The V call is TRBV27, the J call TRBJ2-1; 9 bases are shared with TRBD2. J lost 5 bases, V lost 11 bases, and 10 bases had no gene match. The CDR3 is made up of 14 amino acids. Per germline, CDR1 MNHEY and CDR2 SMNVEV (reference sequence). In DNA, the CDR3 is TGTGCCGCGAGGCGGGGGGGCCCCAACAATGAGCAGTTCTTC. It encodes CAARRGGPNNEQFF.

This chain connects TRBV6-4 to TRBJ2-1; no clear D gene. Deletions cut 0 bases from V and 3 bases from J, with 3 bases between. CDR3 length: 13 amino acids. In germline, CDR1 is MRHNA, CDR2 SNTAGT. The CDR3 sequence is CASSDSDYNEQFF. In DNA, the CDR3 is TGTGCCAGCAGTGACTCGGACTACAATGAGCAGTTCTTC.

V is TRBV7-3 and J is TRBJ2-7; the match to TRBD2 covers 9 bases. Per the germline V gene, CDR1 is SGHTA and CDR2 is FQGTGA. The CDR3 runs 15 residues. The trim removed 5 bases at V and 2 bases at J, leaving 7 bases unmatched. CDR3 sequence (DNA): TGTGCCAGCAGCCTCACTAGCGGGCCGACCTACGAGCAGTACTTC. Translated: CASSLTSGPTYEQYF.

The chain recombines TRBV27 with TRBJ1-5; 7 bases fit TRBD1. The germline CDR1 and CDR2 sequences are MNHEY and SMNVEV (reference sequence). The V gene end was trimmed by 8 bases and the J gene end by 7 bases; junction bases not matched to a gene: 11. The CDR3 covers 14 residues. The CDR3 loop is CASFDRVVIQPQHF. The CDR3 bases are TGTGCCAGCTTCGACAGGGTAGTTATCCAGCCCCAGCATTTT.

The gene calls are TRBV6-5 and TRBJ2-5, with TRBD1 matching 9 bases. Trimming cost V 2 bases and J 4 bases; bases outside gene matches: 5. The CDR3 consists of 15 residues. Germline V lookup: CDR1 MNHEY, CDR2 SVGAGI. CDR3 amino acids: CASSYNRGQGETQYF. The CDR3 DNA reads TGTGCCAGCAGTTACAACAGGGGGCAAGGAGAGACCCAGTACTTC.

The chain combines TRBV5-1 with TRBJ1-2, with 9 bases fitting TRBD1. The germline V gene has CDR1 SGHRS and CDR2 YFSETQ. The CDR3 is 18 amino acids. V was clipped by 3 bases and J by 8 bases; unmatched bases: 20. This CDR3 is CASSSQPGQGRILRGYTF. The CDR3 bases are TGCGCCAGCAGCTCACAACCGGGACAGGGTAGAATATTGAGAGGCTACACCTTC.

The chain uses TRBV28 and TRBJ2-1; D remains ambiguous. Trimming pared 4 bases from V and 0 bases from J, leaving 4 bases between. The V gene's germline CDR1 is MDHEN and CDR2 SYDVKM. This CDR3 spans 13 amino acids. This chain's CDR3 is CASSSSSYNEQFF. CDR3 nucleotide sequence: TGTGCCAGCAGTTCAAGCTCCTACAATGAGCAGTTCTTC.

V and J are TRBV5-1 and TRBJ1-5; 9 nucleotides align to TRBD1. The CDR3 is 15 amino acids. From germline, CDR1 is SGHRS and CDR2 YFSETQ. J was trimmed by 2 bases and V by 0 bases; bases with no gene match: 0. The DNA of the CDR3 is TGCGCCAGCAGCTTGGGGACAGGGGGCAATCAGCCCCAGCATTTT. This sequence encodes CASSLGTGGNQPQHF.

The chain uses TRBV5-4 and TRBJ2-1; TRBD2 matches 7 bases. The CDR3 is 14 amino acids. Germline V gives CDR1 SGHNT, CDR2 YYREEE (reference sequence). The V gene end was trimmed by 7 bases and the J gene end by 7 bases; junction bases not matched to a gene: 11. DNA for the CDR3: TGTGCCAGCGCCCTGGAAGCGGGGAGGAATGAGCAGTTCTTC. Translating gives CASALEAGRNEQFF.